This T cell receptor beta chain was documented in a study of regulatory T cells in long-lasting Graves disease. The V end lost 2 bases, the J end lost 11 bases, and 12 bases lay between the germline ends. The CDR3 has 11 amino acids. Germline assignment: CDR1 DFQATT and CDR2 SNEGSKA (reference sequence). Regarding time point: newly diagnosed GD, antithyroid drugs for less than 3 months. The TCR library was prepared using RNA isolated from PBMCs. Guidelines of the American Thyroid Association were used to diagnose Graves' disease. This clonotype was detected once. A much more abundant neighbour one base away suggests this may be a read error. Relying on iRepertoire HTBI primers and Arm-PCR of CDR3 regions, the team built TCR beta libraries. TCRdb used MiXCR to reprocess the multiplex PCR reads, holding one entry per CDR3 protein. The data show 200,000 to 250,000 distinct CDR3 sequences, about 16% seen once.

This TCR derives from a female donor with Graves disease. The sample in question was peripheral blood mononuclear cells (PBMCs), obtained at new diagnosis, from a patient treated with antithyroid drugs. V gene TRBV20-1 combines with J gene TRBJ2-5, with no clear D. The CDR3 sequence: CSARQQNEQYF. The CDR3 nucleotides are TGCAGTGCTAGACAGCAGAATGAGCAGTACTTC.